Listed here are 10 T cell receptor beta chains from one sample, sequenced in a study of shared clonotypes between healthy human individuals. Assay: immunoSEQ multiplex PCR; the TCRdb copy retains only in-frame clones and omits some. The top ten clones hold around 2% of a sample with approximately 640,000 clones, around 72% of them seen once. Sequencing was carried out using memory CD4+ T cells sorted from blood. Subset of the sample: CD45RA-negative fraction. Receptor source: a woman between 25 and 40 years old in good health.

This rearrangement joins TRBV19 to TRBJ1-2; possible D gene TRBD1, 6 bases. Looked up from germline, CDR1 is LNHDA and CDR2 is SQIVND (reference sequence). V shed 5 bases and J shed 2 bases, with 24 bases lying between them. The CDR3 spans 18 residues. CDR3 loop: CASSVLQGRILRNYGYTF. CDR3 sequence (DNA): TGTGCCAGTAGTGTCCTCCAGGGGCGGATTCTGAGGAACTATGGCTACACCTTC.

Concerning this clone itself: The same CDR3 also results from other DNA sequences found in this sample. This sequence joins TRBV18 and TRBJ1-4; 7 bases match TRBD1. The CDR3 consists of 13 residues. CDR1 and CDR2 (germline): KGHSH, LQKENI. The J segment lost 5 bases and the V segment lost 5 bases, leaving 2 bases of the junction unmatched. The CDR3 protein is CASSLGQNEKLFF. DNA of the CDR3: TGTGCCAGCTCATTGGGACAGAATGAAAAACTGTTTTTT.

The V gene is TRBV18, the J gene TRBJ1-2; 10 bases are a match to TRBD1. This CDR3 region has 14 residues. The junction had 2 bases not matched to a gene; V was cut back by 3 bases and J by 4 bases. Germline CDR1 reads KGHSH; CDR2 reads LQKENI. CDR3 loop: CASSPGQGLYGYTF. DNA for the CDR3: TGTGCCAGCTCACCGGGACAGGGGCTCTATGGCTACACCTTC.

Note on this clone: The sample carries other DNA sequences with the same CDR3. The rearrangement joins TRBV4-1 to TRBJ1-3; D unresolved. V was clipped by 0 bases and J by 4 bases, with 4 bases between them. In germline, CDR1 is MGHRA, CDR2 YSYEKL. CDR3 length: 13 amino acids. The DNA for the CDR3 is TGCGCCAGCAGCCAAGAGAGGGGAAACACCATATATTTT. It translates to CASSQERGNTIYF.

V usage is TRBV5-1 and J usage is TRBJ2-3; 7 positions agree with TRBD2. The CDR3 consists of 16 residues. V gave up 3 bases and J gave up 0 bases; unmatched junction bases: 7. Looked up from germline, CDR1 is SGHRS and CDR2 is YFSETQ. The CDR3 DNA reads TGCGCCAGCAGCTCGGATCTAGCGGCCAGCACAGATACGCAGTATTTT. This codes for CASSSDLAASTDTQYF.

The CDR3 protein is CASSIGQGDGYTF. In nucleotides, the CDR3 is TGTGCCAGTAGTATTGGACAGGGGGACGGCTACACCTTC. The V call is TRBV19, the J call TRBJ1-2; 10 bases map to TRBD1. V dropped 3 bases and J dropped 8; count of bases not matched to a gene: 3. The CDR3 consists of 13 residues. The germline V gene encodes CDR1 LNHDA and CDR2 SQIVND (reference sequence).

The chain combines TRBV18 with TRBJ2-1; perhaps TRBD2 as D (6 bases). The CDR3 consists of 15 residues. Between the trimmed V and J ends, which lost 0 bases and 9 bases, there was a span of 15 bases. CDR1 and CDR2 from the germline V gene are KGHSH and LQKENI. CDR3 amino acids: CASSPPVRDGSEQFF. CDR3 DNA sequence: TGTGCCAGCTCACCACCGGTGCGGGATGGAAGTGAGCAGTTCTTC.

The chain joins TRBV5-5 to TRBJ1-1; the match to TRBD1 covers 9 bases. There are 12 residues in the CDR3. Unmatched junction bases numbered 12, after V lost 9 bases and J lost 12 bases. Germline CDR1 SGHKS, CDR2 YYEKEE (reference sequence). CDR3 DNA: TGTGCCACCGCCATGGACAGGGGATCAACTTTCTTT. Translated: CATAMDRGSTFF. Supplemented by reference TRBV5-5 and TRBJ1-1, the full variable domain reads DAGVTQSPTHLIKTRGQQVTLRCSPISGHKSVSWYQQVLGQGPQFIFQYYEKEERGRGNFPDRFSARQFPNYSSELNVNALLLGDSALYLCATAMDRGSTFFGQGTRLTVV.

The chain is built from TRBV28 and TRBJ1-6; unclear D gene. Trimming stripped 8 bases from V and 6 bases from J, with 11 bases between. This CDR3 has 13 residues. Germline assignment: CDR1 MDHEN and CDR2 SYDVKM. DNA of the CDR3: TGTGCCAGCGTAGGACGGTTTAATTCACCCCTCCACTTT. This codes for CASVGRFNSPLHF.

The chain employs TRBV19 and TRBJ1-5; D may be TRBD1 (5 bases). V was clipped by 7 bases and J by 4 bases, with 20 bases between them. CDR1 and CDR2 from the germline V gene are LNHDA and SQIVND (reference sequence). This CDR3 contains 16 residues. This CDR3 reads CASTTSRTRINQPQHF. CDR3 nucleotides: TGTGCCAGTACCACCTCCCGGACACGGATTAATCAGCCCCAGCATTTT.